A single sample gave rise to the 22 T cell receptor beta chains below, sequenced in a study of T cells in Graves' hyperthyroidism and ophthalmopathy (dated by TCRdb to about 2019). The receptor library was made with multiplex PCR. Reads for this sample came from an Illumina HiSeq 2000. The TCR beta CDR3 regions were amplified from RNA transcripts. For the first round of RT-PCR on the TCR CDR3, the HTBI primer set was used together with the Qiagen OneStep RT-PCR kit. TCRdb reprocessing: public reads trimmed at Q25 with fastp, clones called with MiXCR, in-frame beta chains kept. Duplicate CDR3 protein sequences are folded into a single record with the most common DNA and genes. Recorded for this sample are some 580,000 distinct CDR3 sequences; about a sixth of them occurred a single time. The ten largest clones take up 2.5% to 4% of the sample. What was sequenced was blood. The receptors derive from a woman between 35 and 50 years old with Graves' ophthalmopathy.

This sequence joins TRBV27 and TRBJ2-1; D could derive from TRBD1 or TRBD2 (5 bases each). The CDR3 extends over 14 amino acids. V was trimmed by 5 bases and J by 6 bases, leaving 14 bases between them. The germline gives CDR1 MNHEY, CDR2 SMNVEV (reference sequence). CDR3 bases: TGTGCCAGCAGTCGGGTGGGGGAACTCAATGAGCAGTTCTTC. It specifies CASSRVGELNEQFF.

This clonotype was seen a few times. This chain uses TRBV20-1 with TRBJ2-7, with 7 bases identical to TRBD2. Germline V gene data show CDR1 as DFQATT and CDR2 as SNEGSKA (reference sequence). J lost 4 bases, V lost 5 bases, and 11 bases had no gene match. CDR3 length: 14 residues. The CDR3 loop is CSAPPPLAPYEQYF. In DNA form, the CDR3 reads TGCAGTGCTCCCCCCCCACTAGCGCCTTACGAGCAGTACTTC.

This clonotype occurred a few times. This sequence joins TRBV10-3 and TRBJ1-1; 9 nucleotides line up with TRBD1. Germline loops: CDR1 ENHRY, CDR2 SYGVKD. V lost 7 bases and J lost 4; bases outside the gene matches: 7. The length of the CDR3 is 14 residues. The CDR3 nucleotides read TGTGCCATCACTGCCGGGACAGGGAGCACTGAAGCTTTCTTT. It encodes CAITAGTGSTEAFF.

This clonotype was seen ten or more times. J is TRBJ2-1 and V is TRBV3-1; no clear D gene. The CDR3 covers 12 residues. Germline CDR1 is LGHDT and CDR2 is YNNKEL (reference sequence). Trimming removed 5 bases from V and 12 bases from J, with 14 bases in between. CDR3 sequence: CASSAVPRSQFF. DNA for the CDR3: TGTGCCAGCAGCGCCGTTCCTCGGTCGCAGTTCTTC.

This chain joins TRBV12-3 or TRBV12-4 and TRBJ1-4; maybe TRBD1 (6 bases). The CDR3 runs 17 residues. The V gene lost 5 bases and the J gene lost 5 bases, with 21 bases spanning the gap. This CDR3 is CASSPTGQGQWNEKLFF. In DNA form, the CDR3 reads TGTGCCAGCAGTCCCACGGGGCAGGGGCAATGGAATGAAAAACTGTTTTTT.

This clonotype was counted a few times. V usage is TRBV4-2 and J usage is TRBJ1-1; D may be TRBD1 (5 bases). This CDR3 has 14 amino acids. The germline V gene has CDR1 LGHNA and CDR2 YNFKEQ. The germline V and J ends were trimmed by 3 bases and 4 bases, with 12 bases remaining between them. Written as DNA, the CDR3 is TGTGCCAGCAGCCATTCCTTGGGGGGCACTGAAGCTTTCTTT. Translating it yields CASSHSLGGTEAFF.

This clonotype was observed a handful of times. The gene calls are TRBV6-1 and TRBJ2-1, with D perhaps matching TRBD2 (6 bases). This CDR3 is 16 amino acids long. Germline assignment: CDR1 MNHNS and CDR2 SASEGT. V shed 5 bases and J shed 4 bases, with 18 bases lying between them. The chain's CDR3 is CASSSSAGAPYNEQFF. For the CDR3, the DNA is TGTGCCAGCAGTTCCTCAGCGGGTGCTCCTTACAATGAGCAGTTCTTC.

This clonotype has ten or more counts. The chain couples TRBV5-1 to TRBJ1-2, with 11 bases fitting TRBD1. Trimming cost V 4 bases and J 6 bases; bases outside gene matches: 5. Germline V gene lookup returns CDR1 SGHRS and CDR2 YFSETQ. This CDR3 comprises 14 residues. The chain's CDR3 is CASSPGQGVNGYTF. CDR3 nucleotides: TGCGCCAGCAGCCCGGGACAGGGGGTGAATGGCTACACCTTC.

This clonotype was seen ten or more times. The chain carries TRBV6-2 or TRBV6-3 and TRBJ2-7; unclear D gene. From germline, CDR1 is MNHEY and CDR2 SVGEGT. Trimming pared 2 bases from V and 6 bases from J, leaving 17 bases between. The CDR3 contains 15 residues. The CDR3 coding sequence is TGTGCCAGCAGTTACCCCCAGAGTGGCAGCACCGAGCAGTACTTC. This codes for CASSYPQSGSTEQYF.

With regard to this clonotype: A clone one base away is much larger, so this may be a read error. The rearrangement joins TRBV18 to TRBJ1-1, with a possible D match to TRBD1 (5 bases). Per germline, CDR1 KGHSH and CDR2 LQKENI. The length of the CDR3 is 14 residues. CDR3 loop: CANSPDSLNTEAFF. In nucleotides, the CDR3 is TGTGCCAACTCACCAGACAGTCTGAACACTGAAGCTTTCTTT. The complete variable domain, with remaining parts taken from reference TRBV18 and TRBJ1-1, reads NAGVMQNPRHLVRRRGQEARLRCSPMKGHSHVYWYRQLPEEGLKFMVYLQKENIIDESGMPKERFSAEFPKEGPSILRIQQVVRGDSAAYFCANSPDSLNTEAFFGQGTRLTVV.

The chain links TRBV7-8 to TRBJ1-5; D is unclear. Trimming cost V 0 bases and J 4 bases, with 10 bases left between them. The CDR3 is 15 amino acids. Germline CDR1 SGHVS, CDR2 FQNEAQ. The CDR3 nucleotides read TGTGCCAGCAGCTTAGCCCTTGGCGGTAATCAGCCCCAGCATTTT. Residues: CASSLALGGNQPQHF.

The chain carries TRBV7-3 and TRBJ2-1; 13 positions match TRBD2. The germline V gene encodes CDR1 SGHTA and CDR2 FQGTGA. J lost 6 bases, V lost 3 bases, and 5 bases had no gene match. The CDR3 totals 16 residues. CDR3 nucleotide sequence: TGTGCCAGCAGCTTGGGGACTAGCGGGATAGGCAATGAGCAGTTCTTC. This gives the protein CASSLGTSGIGNEQFF.

This clonotype was detected only a few times. V usage is TRBV6-1 and J usage is TRBJ2-7; D might be TRBD1 or TRBD2, each matching 7 bases. The V gene's germline CDR1 is MNHNS and CDR2 SASEGT. CDR3 size: 15 residues. Trimming stripped 6 bases from V and 3 bases from J, with 18 bases between. The CDR3, as DNA: TGTGCCAGCAGCCCCCGACAGGGCGGGGGCTACGAGCAGTACTTC. Translation: CASSPRQGGGYEQYF.

This clonotype has only a few counts. The V gene is TRBV13, the J gene TRBJ2-5; the D is unclear. This CDR3 spans 14 amino acids. V was pared by 3 bases and J by 8 bases, with 16 bases between. Germline CDR1 and CDR2: PRHDT and FYEKMQ (reference sequence). The CDR3 protein is CASSFFDSERTQYF. In nucleotides, the CDR3 is TGTGCCAGCAGCTTTTTTGACTCCGAGAGAACCCAGTACTTC. Using reference TRBV13 and TRBJ2-5 for the parts outside the CDR3, the full variable domain is AAGVIQSPRHLIKEKRETATLKCYPIPRHDTVYWYQQGPGQDPQFLISFYEKMQSDKGSIPDRFSAQQFSDYHSELNMSSLELGDSALYFCASSFFDSERTQYFGPGTRLLVL.

The chain recombines TRBV9 with TRBJ2-2, with D possibly called TRBD1 or TRBD2 (5 bases each). The CDR3 spans 14 residues. V dropped 4 bases and J dropped 6 bases, with 13 bases sitting between them. Germline CDR1 SGDLS, CDR2 YYNGEE. The DNA of the CDR3 is TGTGCCAGCAGCATCCGGGACGGGGCCGGGGAGCTGTTTTTT. As protein: CASSIRDGAGELFF.

V and J are TRBV20-1 and TRBJ1-6, with a weak D call TRBD1 (6 bases). This CDR3 is built from 14 residues. V lost 1 base, J lost 6 bases, and 10 bases lay in between. Germline V gene data show CDR1 as DFQATT and CDR2 as SNEGSKA (reference sequence). This CDR3 is CSARVTGTNSPLHF. The CDR3, as DNA: TGCAGTGCTAGAGTCACAGGGACTAATTCACCCCTCCACTTT.

This clonotype was recorded many times. V usage is TRBV12-3 or TRBV12-4 and J usage is TRBJ1-3; no clear D. The V end was cut by 2 bases, the J end by 0 bases, with 8 bases between. The CDR3 sequence is 15 residues long. CDR3 DNA: TGTGCCAGCAGTTTACAGTCCTCCTCTGGAAACACCATATATTTT. Translated, it gives CASSLQSSSGNTIYF.

This clonotype was counted only a few times. DNA of the CDR3: TGTGCCAGCAGCGAATGGACTAGCGGGAGAGAGACCCAGTACTTC. The encoded protein is CASSEWTSGRETQYF. The chain has TRBV27 and TRBJ2-5, with 13 nucleotides matching TRBD2. The ends lost 6 bases at V and 4 bases at J; junction bases unmatched: 5. The CDR3 is 15 residues long. CDR1 and CDR2 (germline): MNHEY, SMNVEV (reference sequence).

The rearrangement links TRBV14 to TRBJ2-1; 7 bases match TRBD1. The junction had 10 bases not matched to a gene; V was cut back by 3 bases and J by 2 bases. Germline loops: CDR1 SGHDN, CDR2 FVKESK. The CDR3 covers 17 residues. DNA for the CDR3: TGTGCCAGCAGCCATACAGGGGTCAAGGGACCCTACAATGAGCAGTTCTTC. This translates into CASSHTGVKGPYNEQFF.

This clonotype was detected ten times or more. This chain's CDR3 is CASSPSGQWETQYF. The CDR3 bases are TGTGCCAGCAGCCCATCCGGCCAATGGGAGACCCAGTACTTC. This chain joins TRBV3-1 and TRBJ2-5; D gene ambiguous. CDR1 and CDR2 from the germline V gene are LGHDT and YNNKEL (reference sequence). CDR3 length: 14 residues. V lost 4 bases, J lost 5 bases, and 14 bases lay in between.

Only a few counts were recorded for this clonotype. The chain has TRBV18 and TRBJ2-1, with TRBD2 matching 11 bases. CDR1 and CDR2 (germline): KGHSH, LQKENI. The CDR3 totals 17 residues. The V segment lost 2 bases and the J segment 7 bases; nucleotides outside the gene matches: 10. The CDR3 region is CASSPFTSGSEGNEQFF. The CDR3 DNA follows: TGTGCCAGCTCACCATTCACTAGCGGGAGTGAGGGTAATGAGCAGTTCTTC.

This clonotype was recorded many times. The chain is built from TRBV11-1 and TRBJ2-7, with D possibly matching TRBD2 (5 bases). Per germline, CDR1 SGHAT and CDR2 FQDESV (reference sequence). This CDR3 is built from 14 residues. Trimming shortened V by 5 bases and J by 7 bases, and 18 bases separated the two germline ends. The CDR3 reads CASSPRGTTKEQYF. DNA for the CDR3: TGTGCCAGCAGCCCTCGGGGTACCACGAAAGAGCAGTACTTC.